This entry concerns a single T cell receptor (beta chain). The antigen remains unidentified. This record comes from a study of T-cell reconstitution after alpha-beta-depleted transplantation in children. Points from the study as a whole: Several hundred graft clones that had expanded were reportedly the source of alpha-beta T cells about two months after transplant.

Trimming at V came to 4 bases and at J to 2 bases, leaving 3 bases not matched to a gene. The CDR3 runs 15 residues. Germline-derived CDR1 and CDR2 are KGHDR and SFDVKD. Unique molecular identifiers tagged the TCRbeta library. TCRdb reprocessed the PCR reads with MiXCR, giving one entry per CDR3 protein. The table records 500,000 to 600,000 distinct CDR3 sequences, 25% to 30% of them present only once. This TCR derives from a boy younger than two with Wiskott-Aldrich syndrome, due to receive a stem cell transplant. The rearrangement links TRBV24-1 to TRBJ2-1; 8 bases are shared with TRBD2. The sample consisted of PBMCs, taken before TCRalphabeta/CD19-depleted stem cell transplant. Here the CDR3 reads CATSDRSGTYNEQFF. The DNA for the CDR3 is TGTGCCACCAGTGACCGTAGCGGGACCTACAATGAGCAGTTCTTC.